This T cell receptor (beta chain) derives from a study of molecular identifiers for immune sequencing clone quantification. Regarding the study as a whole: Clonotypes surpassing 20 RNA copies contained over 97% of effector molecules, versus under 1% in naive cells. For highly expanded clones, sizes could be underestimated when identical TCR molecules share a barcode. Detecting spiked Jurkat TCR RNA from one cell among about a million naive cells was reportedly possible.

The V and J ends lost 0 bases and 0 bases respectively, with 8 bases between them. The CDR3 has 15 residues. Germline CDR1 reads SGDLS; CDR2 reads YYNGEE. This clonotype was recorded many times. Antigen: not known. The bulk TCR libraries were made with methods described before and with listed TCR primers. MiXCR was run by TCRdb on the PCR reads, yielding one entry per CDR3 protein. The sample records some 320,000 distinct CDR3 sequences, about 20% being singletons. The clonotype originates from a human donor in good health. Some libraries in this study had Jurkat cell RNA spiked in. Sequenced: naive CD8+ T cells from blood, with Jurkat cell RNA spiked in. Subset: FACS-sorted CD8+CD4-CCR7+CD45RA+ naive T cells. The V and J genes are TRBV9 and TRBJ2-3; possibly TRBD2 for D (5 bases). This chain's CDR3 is CASSVASSSTDTQYF. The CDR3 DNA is TGTGCCAGCAGCGTAGCTAGCTCTAGCACAGATACGCAGTATTTT. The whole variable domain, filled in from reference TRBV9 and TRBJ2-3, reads DSGVTQTPKHLITATGQRVTLRCSPRSGDLSVYWYQQSLDQGLQFLIQYYNGEERAKGNILERFSAQQFPDLHSELNLSSLELGDSALYFCASSVASSSTDTQYFGPGTRLTVL.